The 32 T cell receptor beta chains below come from one sample, sequenced in a study of CD8+ T cells in alopecia areata listed by TCRdb under 2018. The method behind the library was the immunoSEQ multiplex PCR assay. RNA was extracted from all samples and reverse transcribed into cDNA as template for TCR sequencing. TCRdb limited this immuneACCESS table to in-frame rearrangements with V and J called. A share of clones is missing; checked studies link under half to unresolved V genes, and the rest is unexplained. The sample includes thousands of clones, with roughly two thirds observed a single time. The ten most abundant clones make up around 15% of the sample. This sample's time point label indicates: baseline before oral tofacitinib. Peripheral blood and lesional scalp punch biopsies were obtained from patients with alopecia areata. This specimen was skin, taken at week 0. All receptors derive from a human donor with alopecia areata.

The count of this clone is one. J is TRBJ1-3 and V is TRBV14, with unresolved D. Deletions cut 4 bases from V and 1 base from J, with 8 bases between. The CDR3 has 14 amino acids. Germline values: CDR1 SGHDN, CDR2 FVKESK. The CDR3: CASSRRASGNTIYF. DNA for the CDR3: TGTGCCAGCAGCCGGAGAGCTTCTGGAAACACCATATATTTT.

The V and J genes are TRBV4-3 and TRBJ1-2; D may be TRBD1 (5 bases). CDR3 length: 15 amino acids. Per the germline V gene, CDR1 is LGHNA and CDR2 is YSLEER. With 5 bases removed from V and 4 bases from J, the gap between germline ends came to 17 bases. CDR3 DNA sequence: TGCGCCAGCAGCACATTTGGAGACAGCTTCTATGGCTACACCTTC. It codes for CASSTFGDSFYGYTF.

The chain employs TRBV27 and TRBJ1-5; 8 nucleotides align to TRBD1. Germline V gene sequence: CDR1 MNHEY, CDR2 SMNVEV (reference sequence). The CDR3 runs 14 residues. The V and J ends lost 8 bases and 5 bases, in that order; junction bases with no gene match: 8. CDR3 DNA sequence: TGTGCCAGCGGATTACAGGGGGTCGATCAGCCCCAGCATTTT. It is translated as CASGLQGVDQPQHF.

The V and J genes are TRBV5-1 and TRBJ2-3; a weak D match, TRBD2 (7 bases). Germline CDR1 is SGHRS and CDR2 is YFSETQ. Trimming left V 4 bases short and J 1 base short, with 13 bases between. This CDR3 contains 15 residues. The CDR3 spells CASSMRGTRTDTQYF. Written as DNA, the CDR3 is TGCGCCAGCAGCATGCGGGGGACACGCACAGATACGCAGTATTTT.

The genes are TRBV5-1 and TRBJ2-2, with D possibly being TRBD1 (5 bases). Per germline, CDR1 SGHRS and CDR2 YFSETQ. The V and J ends lost 4 bases and 5 bases respectively, with 12 bases between them. This CDR3 contains 14 residues. The CDR3 bases are TGCGCCAGCAGCACCGGACAATCGACCGGGGAGCTGTTTTTT. Its translation is CASSTGQSTGELFF.

The chain recombines TRBV4-3 with TRBJ1-2, with D unresolved. V lost 0 bases and J 8 bases, leaving 16 bases between the germline ends. The CDR3 sequence is 15 residues long. Germline assignment: CDR1 LGHNA and CDR2 YSLEER. CDR3 sequence reads: CASSQDGGSPGGYTF. In DNA, the CDR3 is TGCGCCAGCAGCCAAGATGGCGGCTCCCCGGGAGGCTACACCTTC.

This chain's CDR3 is CSVEPQVGEQYF. The CDR3, as DNA: TGCAGCGTTGAACCACAGGTCGGCGAGCAGTACTTC. The V call is TRBV29-1, the J call TRBJ2-7; weak D call: TRBD1 (5 bases). Per the germline V gene, CDR1 is SQVTM and CDR2 is ANQGSEA. The CDR3 has 12 amino acids. Trimming pared 2 bases from V and 6 bases from J, leaving 11 bases between.

This chain uses TRBV15 with TRBJ2-5; D gene ambiguous. CDR3 length: 14 amino acids. CDR1 and CDR2 (germline): LNHNV, YYDKDF (reference sequence). V was pared by 1 base and J by 5 bases, with 11 bases between. CDR3 bases: TGTGCCACCAGCAGAGCCACGTGGCGGGAGACCCAGTACTTC. Its protein is CATSRATWRETQYF.

The rearrangement links TRBV23-1 to TRBJ1-1; 11 bases match TRBD1. TRBV23-1 has ORF status, its function being uncertain. The V gene end was trimmed by 4 bases and the J gene end by 1 base; junction bases not matched to a gene: 5. This CDR3 is 16 amino acids long. CDR3 DNA sequence: TGCGCCAGCAGTCCGGACAGGGGGCAAGGGAACACTGAAGCTTTCTTT. It translates to CASSPDRGQGNTEAFF.

V gene TRBV5-6 combines with J gene TRBJ1-5; D possibly corresponds to TRBD1 (5 bases). The germline V gene has CDR1 SGHDT and CDR2 YYEEEE. The CDR3 spans 15 residues. Trimming pared 4 bases from V and 2 bases from J, leaving 13 bases between. Here the CDR3 reads CASSLTVGGNQPQHF. DNA for the CDR3: TGTGCCAGCAGCCTGACAGTGGGAGGCAATCAGCCCCAGCATTTT.

The V and J genes are TRBV15 and TRBJ2-1; D tentatively reads TRBD1 or TRBD2 (5 bases each). The V gene's germline CDR1 is LNHNV and CDR2 YYDKDF (reference sequence). Trimming pared 6 bases from V and 10 bases from J, leaving 13 bases between. The CDR3 length is 12 residues. The CDR3 sequence: CATSQEGTEQFF. CDR3 bases: TGTGCCACCAGTCAAGAGGGGACGGAGCAGTTCTTC.

This clone turned up a few times. The chain carries TRBV6-6 and TRBJ1-6; D gene ambiguous. V gave up 7 bases and J gave up 3 bases, with 7 bases separating them. Per germline, CDR1 MNHNY and CDR2 SVGAGI (reference sequence). This CDR3 is 13 amino acids long. The CDR3 bases are TGTGCCAGCAATAGCGGCTATAATTCACCCCTCCACTTT. Protein product: CASNSGYNSPLHF.

The chain carries TRBV2 and TRBJ1-2; D possibly corresponds to TRBD1 (5 bases). Germline CDR1 and CDR2: SNHLY and FYNNEI. V lost 2 bases, J lost 8 bases, and 15 bases lay in between. The CDR3 runs to 14 residues. DNA for the CDR3: TGTGCCAGCAGTGAAATTCAGACAGCCTGGGGCTACACCTTC. Translated, it gives CASSEIQTAWGYTF.

The chain recombines TRBV7-3 with TRBJ2-7; the match to TRBD1 covers 8 bases. V was clipped by 5 bases and J by 3 bases; unmatched bases: 9. From germline, CDR1 is SGHTA and CDR2 FQGTGA. The CDR3 loop spans 15 amino acids. The CDR3 loop is CASSRSGDRNYEQYF. The CDR3 region has the DNA TGTGCCAGCAGCAGAAGTGGGGACAGGAACTACGAGCAGTACTTC.

CDR3 sequence reads: CAISRDLSNQPQHF. CDR3 in DNA: TGTGCCATCAGCCGGGACTTAAGCAATCAGCCCCAGCATTTT. V is TRBV10-3 and J is TRBJ1-5; D possibly corresponds to TRBD1 (5 bases). The germline V and J ends were trimmed by 6 bases and 1 base, with 10 bases remaining between them. Germline CDR1 reads ENHRY; CDR2 reads SYGVKD. The CDR3 runs to 14 residues.

The rearrangement uses TRBV9 and TRBJ2-4; D uncertain. The CDR3 length is 15 residues. Germline CDR1 and CDR2: SGDLS and YYNGEE. V was pared by 0 bases and J by 5 bases, with 12 bases between. The CDR3 protein is CASSVAGDRENIQYF. In DNA form, the CDR3 reads TGTGCCAGCAGCGTAGCTGGCGATAGGGAAAACATTCAGTACTTC.

Only a few counts were recorded for this clone. The chain carries TRBV19 and TRBJ1-1; D is unclear. The V gene's germline CDR1 is LNHDA and CDR2 SQIVND (reference sequence). The V end was cut by 7 bases, the J end by 1 base, with 13 bases between. This CDR3 has 14 residues. The CDR3 here is CASIERSRNTEAFF. DNA of the CDR3: TGTGCCAGTATTGAGAGGTCAAGGAACACTGAAGCTTTCTTT.

This clone was seen more than once but under ten times. The chain uses TRBV29-1 and TRBJ2-1, with a weak D call TRBD2 (6 bases). CDR1 is SQVTM and CDR2 is ANQGSEA in the germline V gene. Trimming cost V 3 bases and J 3 bases, with 12 bases left between them. This CDR3 spans 14 amino acids. The CDR3 region is CSVDVAGLYNEQFF. The CDR3 DNA is TGCAGCGTTGATGTGGCGGGGCTCTACAATGAGCAGTTCTTC.

This sequence joins TRBV27 and TRBJ1-1; 11 nucleotides line up with TRBD1. The V gene's germline CDR1 is MNHEY and CDR2 SMNVEV (reference sequence). V shed 6 bases and J 7 bases; nucleotides not matched to a gene: 10. The CDR3 is 15 residues long. CDR3 sequence (DNA): TGTGCCAGCAGCCCCCGGGACAGGGGGTTGAGTGAAGCTTTCTTT. Translating it yields CASSPRDRGLSEAFF.

V is TRBV27 and J is TRBJ2-2, with no clear D. The germline CDR1 and CDR2 sequences are MNHEY and SMNVEV (reference sequence). Trimming removed 1 base from V and 6 bases from J, with 3 bases in between. The CDR3 contains 12 residues. Here the CDR3 reads CASSLWPGELFF. CDR3 sequence (DNA): TGTGCCAGCAGTTTATGGCCCGGGGAGCTGTTTTTT.

This chain links TRBV5-1 with TRBJ2-7; TRBD1 matches 7 bases. Trimming at V came to 2 bases and at J to 2 bases, leaving 4 bases not matched to a gene. The CDR3 loop spans 14 amino acids. CDR1 and CDR2 from the germline V gene are SGHRS and YFSETQ. The CDR3 DNA follows: TGCGCCAGCAGCTTTAACAGGGGTACCTACGAGCAGTACTTC. Its protein product is CASSFNRGTYEQYF.

The rearrangement joins TRBV29-1 to TRBJ1-2; D ambiguous. Germline V gene lookup returns CDR1 SQVTM and CDR2 ANQGSEA. V was shortened by 3 bases and J by 0 bases, with 5 bases between the two germline ends. The CDR3 runs to 12 residues. CDR3: CSVDRTNYGYTF. CDR3 bases: TGCAGCGTTGATCGTACTAACTATGGCTACACCTTC.

This chain uses TRBV5-1 with TRBJ1-1, with D possibly matching TRBD1 (5 bases). The CDR3 is made up of 13 amino acids. Trimming cost V 3 bases and J 5 bases, with 11 bases left between them. Looked up from germline, CDR1 is SGHRS and CDR2 is YFSETQ. The chain's CDR3 is CASSYYGGTEAFF. In DNA, the CDR3 is TGCGCCAGCAGCTACTACGGGGGGACTGAAGCTTTCTTT.

The chain recombines TRBV6-6 with TRBJ2-1; the D gene could be TRBD1 or TRBD2 (5 bases each). V gave up 3 bases and J gave up 6 bases, with 12 bases separating them. Germline CDR1 MNHNY, CDR2 SVGAGI (reference sequence). The CDR3 runs to 14 residues. CDR3 residues: CASSYVGDPNEQFF. CDR3 DNA sequence: TGTGCCAGCAGTTATGTGGGGGATCCCAATGAGCAGTTCTTC.

This sequence joins TRBV15 and TRBJ2-7; no definite D call. V was trimmed by 0 bases and J by 5 bases, leaving 23 bases between them. CDR1 is LNHNV, CDR2 YYDKDF, per germline (reference sequence). This CDR3 comprises 18 residues. Written as DNA, the CDR3 is TGTGCCACCAGCAGAGACCGACCGGGTCGCGGAATTATGGACGAGCAGTACTTC. Amino acid sequence: CATSRDRPGRGIMDEQYF.

J is TRBJ2-1 and V is TRBV5-1; D is undetermined. V was cut by 6 bases and J by 5 bases, with 18 bases left in between. CDR1 is SGHRS, CDR2 YFSETQ, per germline. The CDR3 sequence is 15 residues long. For the CDR3, the DNA is TGCGCCAGCACCAACGACGGAAGGGCTAACAATGAGCAGTTCTTC. Protein product: CASTNDGRANNEQFF.

CDR3 in DNA: TGTGCCAGCAGCCTCACGGGGGGAAGGGCAAATGAAAAACTGTTTTTT. Protein: CASSLTGGRANEKLFF. The chain couples TRBV7-2 to TRBJ1-4, with TRBD1 as a possible D gene (5 bases). Trimming took off 5 bases at V and 5 bases at J, with 18 bases between the two ends. This CDR3 comprises 16 residues. Germline V lookup: CDR1 SGHTA, CDR2 FQGNSA.

V and J are TRBV25-1 and TRBJ1-2; TRBD1 agrees at 9 bases. Germline loops: CDR1 MGHDK, CDR2 SYGVNS. This CDR3 region has 12 residues. V shed 8 bases and J 3 bases; nucleotides not matched to a gene: 1. The CDR3 is CASWTGDYGYTF. Here the CDR3 DNA reads TGTGCCAGCTGGACAGGGGACTATGGCTACACCTTC.

The V gene is TRBV2, the J gene TRBJ2-3; D call uncertain. Trimming cost V 3 bases and J 4 bases, with 11 bases left between them. Looked up from germline, CDR1 is SNHLY and CDR2 is FYNNEI. The CDR3 contains 14 residues. The CDR3, as DNA: TGTGCCAGCAGTGATAGCTGGCGGCCAGATACGCAGTATTTT. It translates to CASSDSWRPDTQYF. The variable domain in full, completed from reference TRBV2 and TRBJ2-3, reads EPEVTQTPSHQVTQMGQEVILRCVPISNHLYFYWYRQILGQKVEFLVSFYNNEISEKSEIFDDQFSVERPDGSNFTLKIRSTKLEDSAMYFCASSDSWRPDTQYFGPGTRLTVL.

This chain uses TRBV4-1 with TRBJ1-2; D ambiguous. Germline V gene sequence: CDR1 MGHRA, CDR2 YSYEKL. Trimming took off 1 base at V and 3 bases at J, with 12 bases between the two ends. There are 15 residues in the CDR3. The CDR3 protein is CASSQVTRLDYGYTF. CDR3 DNA sequence: TGCGCCAGCAGCCAAGTGACTCGCCTTGACTATGGCTACACCTTC.

This sequence joins TRBV10-3 and TRBJ1-2; the D is unclear. Germline V lookup: CDR1 ENHRY, CDR2 SYGVKD. V lost 2 bases and J lost 14, with 12 bases in between. The CDR3 runs 11 residues. This CDR3 reads CAISEGRSSTF. CDR3 DNA sequence: TGTGCCATCAGTGAGGGCCGGAGTTCTACCTTC.

This clone was found a few times. The J gene is TRBJ2-1, the V gene TRBV7-9, with 8 bases matching TRBD1. The CDR3 runs 16 residues. Trimming took 2 bases from V and 7 from J; bases not matched to a gene: 10. CDR1 is SEHNR, CDR2 FQNEAQ, per germline (reference sequence). CDR3 in amino acids: CASSLKGQGARNEQFF. CDR3 bases: TGTGCCAGCAGCTTAAAAGGCCAGGGGGCGCGGAATGAGCAGTTCTTC.